Sequencing of this T cell receptor (beta chain) was carried out in a study of blood T cell repertoires in COVID-19. Participants spanned ages about 18 to 100 years and resided in roughly 22 US areas. Grouping used clinical history reported by participants in a survey and questionnaire. For recovered donors of Cohort 3, there were two negative PCRs, clearance, or symptom resolution. Authors' processing steps: Reference gene primer amplification in the assay estimated nucleated cell counts. Libraries were prepared by immunoSEQ multiplex PCR; TCRdb keeps only in-frame clonotypes and omits some of them. V, J and clone size were drawn from that table, and D and trimming were deduced from the DNA. The data contain under 250,000 clones, 70% to 90% of them seen just once; the ten biggest clones take up roughly a tenth. Looked up from germline, CDR1 is MNHEY and CDR2 is SMNVEV (reference sequence). CDR3 size: 15 residues. Trimming stripped 4 bases from V and 5 bases from J, with 17 bases between.

The clonotype was recovered from a young man who had recovered from COVID-19. The sequenced material came from PBMCs or T cells enriched from blood (not recorded which). V and J are TRBV27 and TRBJ1-2; a weak D match, TRBD1 (5 bases). The CDR3 DNA follows: TGTGCCAGCAGTTCTCCGGGACTTCTAAGTTATGGCTACACCTTC. It specifies CASSSPGLLSYGYTF.